The 10 T cell receptor beta chains below all came from one sample that was sequenced in a study of T cells after yellow fever vaccination. A single record per CDR3 protein comes from TCRdb applying MiXCR to the 5' RACE reads. Found here are roughly 500,000 distinct CDR3 sequences, about 19% of them singletons; the top ten hold 13% to 15%. This sample comprised PBMCs, obtained 15 days after the yellow fever booster vaccination. The receptors derive from a man aged 30 to 39 who received the YFV17D yellow fever vaccine.

This clonotype occurred a few times. The chain has TRBV3-1 and TRBJ2-1; TRBD2 aligns across 10 bases. The CDR3 has 17 amino acids. Germline values: CDR1 LGHDT, CDR2 YNNKEL (reference sequence). V shed 6 bases and J 6 bases; nucleotides not matched to a gene: 14. CDR3 residues: CASSHRGGTSALNEQFF. The CDR3 DNA reads TGTGCCAGCAGTCATCGAGGAGGGACTAGCGCACTCAATGAGCAGTTCTTC.

The chain links TRBV12-3 or TRBV12-4 to TRBJ2-5, with 7 bases aligning to TRBD2. V lost 3 bases and J lost 4; bases outside the gene matches: 5. This CDR3 contains 14 residues. CDR3 protein: CASSLSSGGETQYF. The CDR3 DNA follows: TGTGCCAGCAGTTTGTCCTCGGGGGGAGAGACCCAGTACTTC.

Only a few counts were recorded for this clonotype. V gene TRBV7-9 combines with J gene TRBJ2-1; no clear D gene. Germline CDR1 SEHNR, CDR2 FQNEAQ (reference sequence). V gave up 5 bases and J gave up 0 bases, with 5 bases separating them. The CDR3 covers 13 residues. CDR3 in amino acids: CASSISSYNEQFF. The CDR3 DNA reads TGTGCCAGCAGCATTAGCTCCTACAATGAGCAGTTCTTC.

This clonotype has just a few counts. V usage is TRBV20-1 and J usage is TRBJ1-1, with 8 bases aligning to TRBD1. Trimming cost V 7 bases and J 2 bases; bases outside gene matches: 3. Germline lookup yields CDR1 DFQATT and CDR2 SNEGSKA (reference sequence). The CDR3 has 12 residues. The CDR3 loop is CSGQGSNTEAFF. In DNA form, the CDR3 reads TGCAGTGGACAGGGGTCCAACACTGAAGCTTTCTTT.

This clonotype came up a few times. V is TRBV7-2 and J is TRBJ2-7; 9 positions agree with TRBD1. The CDR3 extends over 14 amino acids. V lost 5 bases to trimming and J lost 6 bases; unmatched junction nucleotides: 8. CDR1 and CDR2 from the germline V gene are SGHTA and FQGNSA. CDR3 residues: CASSVPGQGREQYF. CDR3 nucleotide sequence: TGTGCCAGCAGCGTACCGGGACAGGGACGCGAGCAGTACTTC.

This clonotype was detected a few times. V is TRBV20-1 and J is TRBJ2-3, with no clear D. The length of the CDR3 is 13 residues. Germline lookup yields CDR1 DFQATT and CDR2 SNEGSKA (reference sequence). The V and J ends lost 0 bases and 6 bases respectively, with 10 bases between them. CDR3 sequence (DNA): TGCAGTGCTAGAGAGCTAGGGCTGGATACGCAGTATTTT. Its translation: CSARELGLDTQYF.

The CDR3 spells CSARIGGGAGELFF. CDR3 in DNA: TGCAGTGCTAGAATTGGGGGAGGGGCCGGGGAGCTGTTTTTT. V is TRBV20-1 and J is TRBJ2-2; 7 bases are shared with TRBD2. V was pared by 2 bases and J by 6 bases, with 6 bases of the junction left unmatched. The germline V gene encodes CDR1 DFQATT and CDR2 SNEGSKA (reference sequence). This CDR3 contains 14 residues.

The chain couples TRBV12-5 to TRBJ1-2; D gene uncertain. CDR3 length equals 12 residues. Deletions cut 7 bases from V and 6 bases from J, with 12 bases between. Germline loops: CDR1 LGHNT, CDR2 FRNRAP. The CDR3 loop reads CASARREDGYTF. In nucleotides, the CDR3 is TGTGCTAGTGCACGGAGAGAAGATGGCTACACCTTC.

This clonotype turned up a few times. The chain combines TRBV12-3 or TRBV12-4 with TRBJ1-1, with 11 bases fitting TRBD1. Trimming took 8 bases from V and 5 from J; bases not matched to a gene: 4. There are 13 residues in the CDR3. CDR3 sequence reads: CASGDRGETEAFF. The DNA of the CDR3 is TGTGCCAGCGGGGACAGGGGGGAGACTGAAGCTTTCTTT.

The rearrangement joins TRBV5-6 to TRBJ1-5; 9 nucleotides line up with TRBD1. Trimming at V came to 0 bases and at J to 6 bases, leaving 7 bases not matched to a gene. Germline values: CDR1 SGHDT, CDR2 YYEEEE. This CDR3 has 16 residues. CDR3: CASSLGRDRESQPQHF. The CDR3 coding sequence is TGTGCCAGCAGCTTGGGTCGGGACAGGGAAAGTCAGCCCCAGCATTTT.